This T cell receptor (beta chain) appears in the sequencing data of a study of T-cell memory formation after mild COVID-19. Study-wide points: The pre-infection memory compartment contained some responding clones, suggesting cross-reactive memory joined.

From the 5' RACE reads, TCRdb called clonotypes with MiXCR, one entry per CDR3 protein. The data hold 300,000 to 350,000 distinct CDR3 sequences, with roughly an eighth observed a single time. Worth noting for this clonotype: Its matching antigen is unknown.

From germline, CDR1 is MGHRA and CDR2 YSYEKL. V lost 0 bases and J 4 bases, leaving 12 bases between the germline ends. CDR3 length equals 16 residues. The specimen sequenced was PBMCs or a T cell subset sorted from them (not recorded which). This clonotype was obtained from a man aged 18 to 29 who had mild COVID-19 (a few samples of this study predate the infection). Cell type and time point are not known. V is TRBV4-1 and J is TRBJ2-2; tentatively, D is TRBD1 (6 bases). The CDR3 is CASSQDRSGATGELFF. CDR3 coding DNA: TGCGCCAGCAGCCAAGATCGGTCAGGGGCCACCGGGGAGCTGTTTTTT.